The 24 T cell receptor beta chains listed next were all sequenced from one sample in a study of blood T cell repertoires in COVID-19. The data were produced by immunoSEQ multiplex PCR, yet TCRdb's version contains in-frame clones alone and is incomplete. The data contain around 250,000 clones, approximately 85% of them singletons. The sequenced material came from peripheral blood. All receptors come from a human donor in a cohort sampled during active COVID-19.

The chain has TRBV6-5 and TRBJ1-4; D call uncertain. The V gene's germline CDR1 is MNHEY and CDR2 SVGAGI. V shed 0 bases and J shed 5 bases, with 10 bases lying between them. The CDR3 spans 15 residues. CDR3 coding DNA: TGTGCCAGCAGTTACTCGAAGTCGGGGAATGAAAAACTGTTTTTT. It encodes CASSYSKSGNEKLFF.

This chain links TRBV4-3 with TRBJ1-2; D uncertain. This CDR3 region has 13 residues. Trimming removed 0 bases from V and 9 bases from J, with 11 bases in between. In germline, CDR1 is LGHNA, CDR2 YSLEER. CDR3 region: CASSQDPEGSYTF. As DNA, the CDR3 is TGCGCCAGCAGCCAAGATCCGGAGGGAAGCTACACCTTC.

The rearrangement uses TRBV23-1 and TRBJ1-2; possible D gene TRBD1, 6 bases. Being an ORF, TRBV23-1 has a function that is uncertain. V shed 6 bases and J shed 4 bases, with 27 bases lying between them. This CDR3 has 18 amino acids. The chain's CDR3 is CASRPGSTPRVRGYGYTF. DNA of the CDR3: TGCGCCAGCAGGCCCGGATCCACCCCAAGGGTCAGGGGCTATGGCTACACCTTC.

This chain connects TRBV6-6 to TRBJ2-3; D might be TRBD2 (6 bases). The CDR3 covers 12 residues. V was trimmed by 1 base and J by 11 bases, leaving 10 bases between them. Germline V gene data show CDR1 as MNHNY and CDR2 as SVGAGI (reference sequence). Written as DNA, the CDR3 is TGTGCCAGCAGTTACTTGGGACTGAAGCAGTATTTT. Its protein product is CASSYLGLKQYF.

This chain uses TRBV19 with TRBJ2-7; 8 bases are shared with TRBD1. V shed 3 bases, J shed 2 bases, and the junction held 15 bases outside the gene matches. Germline CDR1 and CDR2: LNHDA and SQIVND (reference sequence). There are 18 residues in the CDR3. The CDR3 nucleotides read TGTGCCAGTAGTATTTCCTTATCTCGGACAGGGTGGGCCTACGAGCAGTACTTC. Its translation: CASSISLSRTGWAYEQYF.

V and J are TRBV5-1 and TRBJ1-3; 11 nucleotides agree with TRBD1. This CDR3 has 17 residues. Looked up from germline, CDR1 is SGHRS and CDR2 is YFSETQ. The trim removed 4 bases at V and 3 bases at J, leaving 9 bases unmatched. The DNA of the CDR3 is TGCGCCAGCAGCAGAACCGGGACAGGGGGGCTTGGAAACACCATATATTTT. The encoded protein is CASSRTGTGGLGNTIYF.

V and J are TRBV18 and TRBJ2-1, with D hard to call. Trimming cost V 6 bases and J 0 bases, with 12 bases left between them. Germline CDR1 is KGHSH and CDR2 is LQKENI. This CDR3 is 15 amino acids long. The CDR3 sequence: CASSHSRNSYNEQFF. The CDR3, as DNA: TGTGCCAGCTCCCACAGCCGTAACTCCTACAATGAGCAGTTCTTC.

The chain links TRBV5-4 to TRBJ2-1; TRBD2 aligns across 12 bases. Trimming at V came to 10 bases and at J to 3 bases, leaving 11 bases not matched to a gene. Germline loops: CDR1 SGHNT, CDR2 YYREEE (reference sequence). The CDR3 runs to 16 residues. The CDR3 reads CAAAHRTSGVYNEQFF. The CDR3 nucleotides read TGTGCCGCAGCCCATCGGACTAGCGGGGTCTACAATGAGCAGTTCTTC.

The V call is TRBV6-2 or TRBV6-3, the J call TRBJ2-7, with D maybe TRBD1 (5 bases). CDR3 length equals 14 residues. Trimming pared 5 bases from V and 2 bases from J, leaving 13 bases between. CDR1 is MNHEY, CDR2 SVGEGT, per germline. The CDR3 DNA is TGTGCCAGCAGTAAGATACAGGTTCCCTACGAGCAGTACTTC. Encoded protein: CASSKIQVPYEQYF.

The chain is built from TRBV27 and TRBJ1-1, with TRBD1 identical over 8 bases. CDR3 size: 13 residues. V trimming: 3 bases; J trimming: 7 bases; junction bases outside the gene matches: 4. Germline CDR1 is MNHEY and CDR2 is SMNVEV (reference sequence). The CDR3 bases are TGTGCCAGCAGTTTGTACAGGGGGGATGAAGCTTTCTTT. Translated: CASSLYRGDEAFF.

This clone was counted a few times. This chain uses TRBV7-9 with TRBJ1-1; 10 bases are shared with TRBD1. The length of the CDR3 is 17 residues. Germline values: CDR1 SEHNR, CDR2 FQNEAQ (reference sequence). Trimming removed 5 bases from V and 4 bases from J; junction bases left unmatched: 13. In DNA, the CDR3 is TGTGCCAGCAGCCCAGACGGGACAGGGGTGATTGGCACTGAAGCTTTCTTT. It is translated as CASSPDGTGVIGTEAFF.

The CDR3 DNA is TGTGCCAGCAGCTCCTCCACAGGGGGAGAAGCTTTCTTT. Amino acid sequence: CASSSSTGGEAFF. The J gene is TRBJ1-1, the V gene TRBV7-3; 8 bases fit TRBD1. The V gene's germline CDR1 is SGHTA and CDR2 FQGTGA. This CDR3 has 13 residues. V lost 4 bases to trimming and J lost 8 bases; unmatched junction nucleotides: 6.

The chain joins TRBV4-3 to TRBJ2-5; TRBD2 matches at 7 bases. The germline V gene has CDR1 LGHNA and CDR2 YSLEER. J gave up 0 bases and V 1 base, and 5 bases lay outside the gene matches. The CDR3 is 16 residues long. The CDR3 sequence: CASSQGASGYQETQYF. For the CDR3, the DNA is TGCGCCAGCAGCCAAGGGGCTAGCGGTTACCAAGAGACCCAGTACTTC.

V and J are TRBV11-2 and TRBJ1-2; D call uncertain. The CDR3 covers 14 residues. V lost 7 bases and J 2 bases, leaving 14 bases between the germline ends. CDR1 is SGHAT and CDR2 is FQNNGV in the germline V gene. Written as DNA, the CDR3 is TGTGCCAGCACCACCACTGGACTGAACTATGGCTACACCTTC. Translation: CASTTTGLNYGYTF.

In its sample, this clone was seen a few times. This chain links TRBV25-1 with TRBJ2-3; 9 bases line up with TRBD2. V trimming: 7 bases; J trimming: 6 bases; junction bases outside the gene matches: 20. The CDR3 extends over 18 amino acids. Germline CDR1 and CDR2: MGHDK and SYGVNS. The CDR3 DNA is TGTGCCAGCACAGAGGACCAGCGGGGGGCACCGATGAGCGATACGCAGTATTTT. Amino acid sequence: CASTEDQRGAPMSDTQYF.

The chain has TRBV2 and TRBJ1-2, with D possibly being TRBD1 (6 bases). V dropped 2 bases and J dropped 3 bases, with 10 bases sitting between them. CDR1 is SNHLY, CDR2 FYNNEI, per germline. The CDR3 totals 14 residues. The CDR3: CASSERGRYYGYTF. For the CDR3, the DNA is TGTGCCAGCAGTGAAAGGGGGAGATACTATGGCTACACCTTC.

The chain recombines TRBV27 with TRBJ1-4, with 10 bases aligning to TRBD1. The CDR3 loop spans 14 amino acids. From germline, CDR1 is MNHEY and CDR2 SMNVEV (reference sequence). V was clipped by 7 bases and J by 7 bases; unmatched bases: 6. For the CDR3, the DNA is TGTGCCAGCACCTCCGGGACAGGGGTTGAAAAACTGTTTTTT. Protein: CASTSGTGVEKLFF.

The DNA for the CDR3 is TGTGCCAGTAGTACAGACAGGGGGCACACTGAAGCTTTCTTT. Translating it yields CASSTDRGHTEAFF. The gene calls are TRBV19 and TRBJ1-1; the match to TRBD1 covers 10 bases. V was clipped by 4 bases and J by 3 bases; unmatched bases: 2. The CDR3 extends over 14 amino acids. Germline CDR1 LNHDA, CDR2 SQIVND (reference sequence).

The chain recombines TRBV5-6 with TRBJ2-5, with TRBD2 identical over 9 bases. V gave up 9 bases and J gave up 6 bases; unmatched junction bases: 18. This CDR3 is built from 16 residues. The V gene's germline CDR1 is SGHDT and CDR2 YYEEEE. The CDR3 coding sequence is TGTGCCACCCACGCCTCAGCGGGAGGTACCAAGAAGACCCAGTACTTC. As protein: CATHASAGGTKKTQYF.

The chain combines TRBV10-3 with TRBJ2-7; 7 bases match TRBD1. V gave up 10 bases and J gave up 2 bases; unmatched junction bases: 8. This CDR3 has 13 amino acids. Germline CDR1 reads ENHRY; CDR2 reads SYGVKD. The CDR3 sequence is CATEGGQTYEQYF. The CDR3 DNA sequence: TGTGCCACCGAAGGGGGACAGACCTACGAGCAGTACTTC.

The rearrangement uses TRBV25-1 and TRBJ2-7; 8 bases fit TRBD1. The germline gives CDR1 MGHDK, CDR2 SYGVNS. The CDR3 has 14 residues. After removal of 5 bases from V and 2 bases from J, the junction contained 5 bases not matched to a gene. The CDR3 region is CASSSRTGPYEQYF. Written as DNA, the CDR3 is TGTGCCAGCAGTTCGAGGACAGGGCCCTACGAGCAGTACTTC.

The rearrangement joins TRBV5-6 to TRBJ2-7; 9 bases line up with TRBD2. V was clipped by 4 bases and J by 4 bases; unmatched bases: 9. CDR3 length: 15 amino acids. Germline assignment: CDR1 SGHDT and CDR2 YYEEEE. The CDR3 DNA is TGTGCCAGCAGCCGAATAGCGGGAGAGGCGTACGAGCAGTACTTC. Translating gives CASSRIAGEAYEQYF.

The chain joins TRBV30 to TRBJ1-3, with D tentatively TRBD1 (5 bases). Per germline, CDR1 GTSNPN and CDR2 SVGIG (reference sequence). The germline V and J ends were trimmed by 0 bases and 8 bases, with 20 bases remaining between them. This CDR3 region has 16 residues. CDR3 sequence: CAWSVEGFVPGDTIYF. CDR3 sequence (DNA): TGTGCCTGGAGTGTAGAGGGCTTCGTCCCGGGGGACACCATATATTTT. Drawing the rest from reference TRBV30 and TRBJ1-3, the complete variable domain is SQTIHQWPATLVQPVGSPLSLECTVEGTSNPNLYWYRQAAGRGLQLLFYSVGIGQISSEVPQNLSASRPQDRQFILSSKKLLLSDSGFYLCAWSVEGFVPGDTIYFGEGSWLTVV.

Turning to this clone: Germline is not matched at one junction end, which may reflect a read error. This chain links TRBV12-3 or TRBV12-4 with TRBJ2-7, with 12 bases lining up with TRBD2. CDR3 length: 12 residues. The CDR3 is CASSSSSGGVVF. Written as DNA, the CDR3 is TGTGCCAGCAGTTCCTCTAGCGGGGGGGTTGTCTTC.